The clone carrying this TCR beta chain was observed a single time. As yet, its antigen is unknown. This sample is part of a study of cytomegalovirus exposure and HLA in healthy donors. Study conclusions and caveats: Associated with cytomegalovirus, according to the listing, were 150 to 200 TCR beta chains.

Germline V gene sequence: CDR1 SGHTS, CDR2 YDEGEE. CDR3 size: 16 residues. With V trimmed by 2 bases and J by 2 bases, 4 bases remained unmatched. The PCR made use of 60 Vbeta and 13 Jbeta primers. Profiled with immunoSEQ multiplex PCR; TCRdb holds only in-frame clones, not every one. The sample lists about 160,000 clones, roughly 85% occurring once. The sequenced material came from PBMCs. The V gene is TRBV5-8, the J gene TRBJ2-7; 13 nucleotides align to TRBD2. The receptor was isolated from a boy aged 2-9 years in good health and CMV-seronegative. CDR3 amino acids: CASSFGGTSGTYEQYF. Here the CDR3 DNA reads TGTGCCAGCAGCTTCGGGGGGACTAGCGGGACCTACGAGCAGTACTTC.